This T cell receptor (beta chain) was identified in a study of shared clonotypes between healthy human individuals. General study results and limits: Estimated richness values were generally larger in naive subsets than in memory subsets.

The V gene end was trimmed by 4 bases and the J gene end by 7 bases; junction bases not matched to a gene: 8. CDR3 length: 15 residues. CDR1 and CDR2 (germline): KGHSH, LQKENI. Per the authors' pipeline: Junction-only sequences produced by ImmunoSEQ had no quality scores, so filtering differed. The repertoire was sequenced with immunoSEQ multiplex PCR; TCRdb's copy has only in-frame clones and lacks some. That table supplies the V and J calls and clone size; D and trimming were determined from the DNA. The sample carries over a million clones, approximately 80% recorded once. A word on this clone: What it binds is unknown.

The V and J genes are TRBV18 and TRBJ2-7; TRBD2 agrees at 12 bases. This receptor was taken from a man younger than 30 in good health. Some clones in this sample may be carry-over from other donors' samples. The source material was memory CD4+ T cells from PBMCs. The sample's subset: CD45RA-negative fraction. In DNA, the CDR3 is TGTGCCAGCTCACGGACTAGCGGGGATGCCTGGGAGCAGTACTTC. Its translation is CASSRTSGDAWEQYF.